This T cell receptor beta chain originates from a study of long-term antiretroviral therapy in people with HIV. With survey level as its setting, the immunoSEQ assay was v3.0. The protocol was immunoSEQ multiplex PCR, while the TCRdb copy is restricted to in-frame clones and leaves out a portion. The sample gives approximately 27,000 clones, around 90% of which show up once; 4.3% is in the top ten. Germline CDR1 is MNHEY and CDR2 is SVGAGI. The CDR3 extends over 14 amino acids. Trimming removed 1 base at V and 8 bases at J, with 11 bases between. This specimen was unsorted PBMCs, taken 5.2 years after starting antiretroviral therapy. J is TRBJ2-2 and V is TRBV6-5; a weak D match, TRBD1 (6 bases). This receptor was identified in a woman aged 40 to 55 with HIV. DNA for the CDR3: TGTGCCAGCAGTTACTTCCCAGGGGAAGGGGAGCTGTTTTTT. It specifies CASSYFPGEGELFF.